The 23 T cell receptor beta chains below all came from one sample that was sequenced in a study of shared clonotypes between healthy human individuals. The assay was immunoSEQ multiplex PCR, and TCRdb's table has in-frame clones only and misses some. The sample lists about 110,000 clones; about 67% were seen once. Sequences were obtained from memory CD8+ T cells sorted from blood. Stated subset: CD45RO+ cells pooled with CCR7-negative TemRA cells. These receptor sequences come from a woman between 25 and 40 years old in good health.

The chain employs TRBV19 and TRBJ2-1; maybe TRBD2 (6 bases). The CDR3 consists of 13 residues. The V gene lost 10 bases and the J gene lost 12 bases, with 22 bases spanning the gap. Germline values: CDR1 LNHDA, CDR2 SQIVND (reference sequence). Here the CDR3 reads CATSWGSGPGQFF. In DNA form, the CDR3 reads TGTGCCACCTCTTGGGGTAGCGGCCCGGGGCAGTTCTTC.

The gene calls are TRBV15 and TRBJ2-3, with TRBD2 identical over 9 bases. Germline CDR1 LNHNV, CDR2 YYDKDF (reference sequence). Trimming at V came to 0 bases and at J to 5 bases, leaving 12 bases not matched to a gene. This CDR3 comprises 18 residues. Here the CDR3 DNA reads TGTGCCACCAGCAGAGATGACGCAGCTAGCGGGATTGGAGATACGCAGTATTTT. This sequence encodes CATSRDDAASGIGDTQYF. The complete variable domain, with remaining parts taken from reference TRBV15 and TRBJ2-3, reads DAMVIQNPRYQVTQFGKPVTLSCSQTLNHNVMYWYQQKSSQAPKLLFHYYDKDFNNEADTPDNFQSRRPNTSFCFLDIRSPGLGDTAMYLCATSRDDAASGIGDTQYFGPGTRLTVL.

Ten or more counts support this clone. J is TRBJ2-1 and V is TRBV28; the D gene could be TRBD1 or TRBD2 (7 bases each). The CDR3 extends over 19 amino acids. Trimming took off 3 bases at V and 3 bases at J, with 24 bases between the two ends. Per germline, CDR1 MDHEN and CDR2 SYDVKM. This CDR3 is CASSFLYTGASGSYNEQFF. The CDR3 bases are TGTGCCAGCAGTTTTCTTTATACAGGGGCTAGCGGAAGCTACAATGAGCAGTTCTTC.

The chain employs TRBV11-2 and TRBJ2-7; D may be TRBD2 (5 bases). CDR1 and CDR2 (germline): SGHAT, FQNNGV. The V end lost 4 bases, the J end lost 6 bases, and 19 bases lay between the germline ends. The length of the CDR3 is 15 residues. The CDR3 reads CASSSTTTRWGEQYF. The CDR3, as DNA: TGTGCCAGCAGCTCGACTACCACCCGTTGGGGCGAGCAGTACTTC.

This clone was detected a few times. In DNA form, the CDR3 reads TGTGCCAGCAGTGACCGACAGACCTCCGAGCAGTACTTC. Its protein product is CASSDRQTSEQYF. V and J are TRBV25-1 and TRBJ2-7; the D gene is possibly TRBD1 (5 bases). V lost 3 bases to trimming and J lost 6 bases, with 12 bases between them. The CDR3 runs to 13 residues. CDR1 and CDR2 (germline): MGHDK, SYGVNS.

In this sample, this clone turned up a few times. The CDR3 region is CASSLAGEAGELFF. The CDR3 DNA follows: TGTGCCAGCAGTCTAGCGGGAGAGGCCGGGGAGCTGTTTTTT. The chain carries TRBV25-1 and TRBJ2-2, with 10 bases that match TRBD2. With 5 bases clipped from V and 6 bases from J, the junction kept 3 bases outside the gene matches. Germline-derived CDR1 and CDR2 are MGHDK and SYGVNS. The CDR3 consists of 14 residues.

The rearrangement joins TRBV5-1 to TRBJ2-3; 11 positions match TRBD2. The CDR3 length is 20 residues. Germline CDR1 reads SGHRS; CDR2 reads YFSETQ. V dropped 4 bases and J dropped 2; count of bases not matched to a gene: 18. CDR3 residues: CASSSSGTSGRLGVTDTQYF. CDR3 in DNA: TGCGCCAGCAGCAGTTCCGGGACTAGCGGTAGGCTAGGGGTCACAGATACGCAGTATTTT.

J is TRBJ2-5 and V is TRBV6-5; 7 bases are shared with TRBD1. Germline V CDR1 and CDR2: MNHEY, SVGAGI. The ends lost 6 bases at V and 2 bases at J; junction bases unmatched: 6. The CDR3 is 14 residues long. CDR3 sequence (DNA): TGTGCCAGCAGACTAACAGGGGCTCAAGAGACCCAGTACTTC. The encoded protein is CASRLTGAQETQYF.

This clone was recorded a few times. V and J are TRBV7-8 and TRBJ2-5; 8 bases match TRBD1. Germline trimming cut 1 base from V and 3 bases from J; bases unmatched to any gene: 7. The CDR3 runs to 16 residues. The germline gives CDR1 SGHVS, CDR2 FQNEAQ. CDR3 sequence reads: CASSLGAGGAEETQYF. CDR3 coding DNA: TGTGCCAGCAGCTTAGGGGCAGGGGGCGCGGAAGAGACCCAGTACTTC. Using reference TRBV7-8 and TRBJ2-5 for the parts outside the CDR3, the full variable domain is GAGVSQSPRYKVAKRGQDVALRCDPISGHVSLFWYQQALGQGPEFLTYFQNEAQLDKSGLPSDRFFAERPEGSVSTLKIQRTQQEDSAVYLCASSLGAGGAEETQYFGPGTRLLVL.

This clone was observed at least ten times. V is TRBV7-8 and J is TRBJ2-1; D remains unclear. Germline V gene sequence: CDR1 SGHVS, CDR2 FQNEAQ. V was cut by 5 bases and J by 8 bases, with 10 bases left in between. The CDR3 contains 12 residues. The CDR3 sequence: CASSASEDEQFF. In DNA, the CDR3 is TGTGCCAGCAGCGCCTCAGAGGATGAGCAGTTCTTC.

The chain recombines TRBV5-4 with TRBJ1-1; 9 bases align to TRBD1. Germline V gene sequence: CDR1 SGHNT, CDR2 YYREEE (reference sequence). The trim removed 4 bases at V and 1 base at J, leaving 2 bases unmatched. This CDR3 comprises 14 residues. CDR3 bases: TGTGCCAGCAGCCAGGACAGGGGGAACACTGAAGCTTTCTTT. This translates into CASSQDRGNTEAFF.

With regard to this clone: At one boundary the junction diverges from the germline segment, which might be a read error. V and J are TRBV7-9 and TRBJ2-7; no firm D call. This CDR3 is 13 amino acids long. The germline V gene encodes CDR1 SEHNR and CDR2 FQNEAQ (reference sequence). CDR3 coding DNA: TGCGCCAGCAGCCAAGCACTTCTCTACGAGCAGTACTTC. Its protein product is CASSQALLYEQYF.

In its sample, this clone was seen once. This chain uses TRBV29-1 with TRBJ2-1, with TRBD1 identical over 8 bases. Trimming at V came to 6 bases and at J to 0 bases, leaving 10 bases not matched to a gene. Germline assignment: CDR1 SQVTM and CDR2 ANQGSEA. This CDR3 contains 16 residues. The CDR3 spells CSVQGGYSSSYNEQFF. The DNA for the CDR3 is TGCAGCGTACAGGGGGGTTACTCGAGCTCCTACAATGAGCAGTTCTTC.

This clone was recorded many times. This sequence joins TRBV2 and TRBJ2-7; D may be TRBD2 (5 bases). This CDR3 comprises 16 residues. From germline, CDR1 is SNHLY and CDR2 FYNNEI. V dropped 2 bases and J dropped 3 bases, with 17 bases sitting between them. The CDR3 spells CASSEIGSGTFYEQYF. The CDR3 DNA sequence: TGTGCCAGCAGTGAAATCGGAAGCGGAACCTTCTACGAGCAGTACTTC.

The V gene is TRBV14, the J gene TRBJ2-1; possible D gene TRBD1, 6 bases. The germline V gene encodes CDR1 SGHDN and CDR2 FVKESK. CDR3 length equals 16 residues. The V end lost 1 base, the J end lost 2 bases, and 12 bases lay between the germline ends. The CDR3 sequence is CASSQVLQGPYNEQFF. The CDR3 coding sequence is TGTGCCAGCAGCCAAGTTTTACAGGGACCCTACAATGAGCAGTTCTTC. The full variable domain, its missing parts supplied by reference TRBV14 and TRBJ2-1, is EAGVTQFPSHSVIEKGQTVTLRCDPISGHDNLYWYRRVMGKEIKFLLHFVKESKQDESGMPNNRFLAERTGGTYSTLKVQPAELEDSGVYFCASSQVLQGPYNEQFFGPGTRLTVL.

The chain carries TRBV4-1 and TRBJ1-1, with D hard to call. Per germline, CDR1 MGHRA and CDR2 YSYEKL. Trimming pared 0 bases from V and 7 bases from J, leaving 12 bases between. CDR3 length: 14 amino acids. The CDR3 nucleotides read TGCGCCAGCAGCCAAGAATTATACGGGAATGAAGCTTTCTTT. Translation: CASSQELYGNEAFF.

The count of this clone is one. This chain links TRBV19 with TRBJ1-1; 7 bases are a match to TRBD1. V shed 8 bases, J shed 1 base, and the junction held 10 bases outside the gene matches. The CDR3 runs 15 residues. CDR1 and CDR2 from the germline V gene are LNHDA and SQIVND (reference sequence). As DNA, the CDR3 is TGTGCCAGTGGAGAGACAGGGTGGGGGAACACTGAAGCTTTCTTT. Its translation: CASGETGWGNTEAFF.

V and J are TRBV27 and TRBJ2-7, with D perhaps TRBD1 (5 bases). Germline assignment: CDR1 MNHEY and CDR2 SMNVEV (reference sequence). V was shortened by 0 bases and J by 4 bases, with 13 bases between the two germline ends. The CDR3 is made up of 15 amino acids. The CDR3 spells CASSLSRQTIYEQYF. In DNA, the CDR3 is TGTGCCAGCAGTTTATCGAGACAGACCATATACGAGCAGTACTTC.

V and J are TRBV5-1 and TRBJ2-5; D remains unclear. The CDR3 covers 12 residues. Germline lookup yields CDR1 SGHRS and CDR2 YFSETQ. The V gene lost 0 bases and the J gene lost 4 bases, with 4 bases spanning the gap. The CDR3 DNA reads TGCGCCAGCAGCTTGGGGGTAGAGACCCAGTACTTC. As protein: CASSLGVETQYF.

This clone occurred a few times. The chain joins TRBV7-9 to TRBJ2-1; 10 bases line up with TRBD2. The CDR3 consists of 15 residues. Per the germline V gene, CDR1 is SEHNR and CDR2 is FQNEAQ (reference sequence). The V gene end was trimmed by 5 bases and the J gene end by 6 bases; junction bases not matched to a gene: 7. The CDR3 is CASSMPGLAFNEQFF. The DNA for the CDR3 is TGTGCCAGCAGCATGCCGGGACTAGCGTTCAATGAGCAGTTCTTC.

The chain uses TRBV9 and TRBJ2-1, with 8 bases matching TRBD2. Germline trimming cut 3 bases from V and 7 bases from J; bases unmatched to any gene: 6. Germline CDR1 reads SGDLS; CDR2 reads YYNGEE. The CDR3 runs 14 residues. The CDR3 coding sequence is TGTGCCAGCAGCGAGCGGGAGTTGAGGAATGAGCAGTTCTTC. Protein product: CASSERELRNEQFF.

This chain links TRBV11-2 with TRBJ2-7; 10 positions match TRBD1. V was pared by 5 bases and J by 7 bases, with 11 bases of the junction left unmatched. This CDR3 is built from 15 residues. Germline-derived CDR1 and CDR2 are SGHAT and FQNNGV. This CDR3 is CASSPSTGGRWEQYF. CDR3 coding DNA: TGTGCCAGCAGCCCATCGACAGGGGGCCGGTGGGAGCAGTACTTC.

CDR3 loop: CASSLTPTALQETQYF. The CDR3 DNA reads TGTGCCAGCAGCTTAACCCCCACAGCCCTCCAAGAGACCCAGTACTTC. The V gene is TRBV7-9, the J gene TRBJ2-5, with unresolved D. V lost 2 bases, J lost 1 base, and 14 bases lay in between. The germline V gene encodes CDR1 SEHNR and CDR2 FQNEAQ (reference sequence). The CDR3 spans 16 residues.